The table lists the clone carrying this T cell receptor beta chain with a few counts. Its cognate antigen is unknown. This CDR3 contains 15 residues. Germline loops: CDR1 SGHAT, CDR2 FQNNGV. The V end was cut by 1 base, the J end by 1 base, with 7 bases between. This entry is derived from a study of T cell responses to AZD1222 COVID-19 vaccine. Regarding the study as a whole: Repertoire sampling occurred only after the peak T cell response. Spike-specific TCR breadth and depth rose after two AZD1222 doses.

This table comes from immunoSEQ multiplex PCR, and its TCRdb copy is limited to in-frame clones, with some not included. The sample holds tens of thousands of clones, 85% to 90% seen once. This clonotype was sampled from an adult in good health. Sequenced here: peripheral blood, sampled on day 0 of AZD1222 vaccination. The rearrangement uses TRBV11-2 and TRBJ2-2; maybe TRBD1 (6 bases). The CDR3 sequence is CASSLGGRNTGELFF. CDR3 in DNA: TGTGCCAGCAGCTTAGGGGGGCGGAACACCGGGGAGCTGTTTTTT.